The rows below give T cell receptor beta chains drawn from one sample of a study of cytomegalovirus exposure and HLA in healthy donors. TCRdb keeps only in-frame clones here, not all; method: immunoSEQ multiplex PCR. The data hold more than 150,000 clones, with roughly 87% observed a single time. The sequencing sample was made of PBMCs. The receptors were sampled from a girl under three years old in good health and CMV-seronegative. Each CDR3 is given with its conserved first and last residue. D genes are given only for firm matches. Clone size is stated in some rows and not others, as once, few, many or a class when expanded.

>TRBD1|TRBV30|TRBJ1-2|.
CAWSVQGTYGYTF
TGTGCCTGGAGTGTACAGGGGACATATGGCTACACCTTC
>TRBD2|TRBV5-6|TRBJ2-1|.
CASRPPLTSESNEQFF
TGTGCCAGCCGCCCTCCCCTGACTAGCGAGAGCAATGAGCAGTTCTTC
>.|TRBV2|TRBJ2-7|.
CASSEAYGVYEQYF
TGTGCCAGCAGTGAAGCCTACGGGGTCTACGAGCAGTACTTC
>TRBD1|TRBV5-1|TRBJ2-5|.
CASETGTGVETQYF
TGCGCCAGTGAAACCGGGACAGGGGTAGAGACCCAGTACTTC
>TRBD2|TRBV19|TRBJ2-1|.
CASRIILGSGGSSNEQFF
TGTGCCAGTAGAATCATTCTGGGCAGCGGGGGGTCCTCAAATGAGCAGTTCTTC
>.|TRBV11-3|TRBJ2-3|.
CASSSSAKDTQYF
TGTGCCAGCAGCTCAAGCGCCAAAGATACGCAGTATTTT
>.|TRBV5-8|TRBJ2-5|.
CASSLGGATSQETQYF
TGTGCCAGCTCGCTCGGGGGAGCTACATCGCAAGAGACCCAGTACTTC
>.|TRBV11-2|TRBJ1-5|.
CASSSSYSNQPQHF
TGTGCCAGCAGCTCGTCTTATAGCAATCAGCCCCAGCATTTT
>.|TRBV14|TRBJ1-4|.
CASSQARSGGYEKLFF
TGTGCCAGCAGCCAAGCGCGCTCGGGAGGGTACGAAAAACTGTTTTTT
>TRBD2|TRBV4-1|TRBJ2-1|.
CASSQSLAGAPYNEQFF
TGCGCCAGCAGCCAAAGTCTAGCGGGAGCGCCCTACAATGAGCAGTTCTTC
>.|TRBV10-2|TRBJ1-1|.
CASAHNRDIRLPEAFF
TGCGCCAGCGCGCACAACCGGGACATTAGACTCCCTGAAGCTTTCTTT
>.|TRBV30|TRBJ1-5|.
CAWSVQASNQPQHF
TGTGCCTGGAGTGTACAGGCGAGCAATCAGCCCCAGCATTTT
>.|TRBV21-1|TRBJ1-6|once
CASSHRSSPLHF
TGTGCCAGCAGCCACAGGAGTTCACCCCTCCACTTT
>TRBD1|TRBV27|TRBJ2-7|.
CASSPRQGPYEQYF
TGTGCCAGCAGCCCTAGACAGGGTCCCTACGAGCAGTACTTC
>.|TRBV9|TRBJ1-3|.
CASSVSFSNTIYF
TGTGCCAGCAGCGTGTCTTTTTCAAACACCATATATTTT
>.|TRBV29-1|TRBJ2-4|.
CSVVGLAKNIQYF
TGCAGCGTTGTGGGACTAGCCAAAAACATTCAGTACTTC
>.|TRBV6-1|TRBJ2-1|.
CASSEDPGSYNEQFF
TGTGCCAGCAGTGAAGACCCCGGGAGCTACAATGAGCAGTTCTTC
>.|TRBV6-5|TRBJ1-6|.
CASSFRGFNSPLHF
TGTGCCAGCAGTTTTCGGGGTTTTAATTCACCCCTCCACTTT
>.|TRBV11-2|TRBJ2-4|.
CASSPSGIQYF
TGTGCCAGCAGCCCTTCCGGCATTCAGTACTTC
>.|TRBV4-1|TRBJ2-7|.
CASSQGRDSSYEQYF
TGCGCCAGCAGCCAAGGGCGGGACAGCTCCTACGAGCAGTACTTC
>TRBD1|TRBV6-5|TRBJ1-1|.
CASSPTGVEAFF
TGTGCCAGCAGTCCAACAGGGGTTGAAGCTTTCTTT
>.|TRBV5-6|TRBJ1-1|.
CASSLVTVHEAFF
TGTGCCAGCAGCTTGGTAACAGTACATGAAGCTTTCTTT
>.|TRBV11-2|TRBJ2-5|.
CASSSGSPETQYF
TGTGCCAGCAGCTCCGGGAGTCCAGAGACCCAGTACTTC
>.|TRBV7-9|TRBJ2-1|.
CSSSLMGGANEQFF
TGTTCCAGCAGCTTAATGGGTGGGGCTAATGAGCAGTTCTTC
>.|TRBV19|TRBJ1-2|.
CASSIKGTHYGYTF
TGTGCCAGTAGTATCAAAGGGACTCACTATGGCTACACCTTC
>.|TRBV6-1|TRBJ2-7|.
CASSEGTSYEQYF
TGTGCCAGCAGTGAAGGTACGAGCTACGAGCAGTACTTC
>.|TRBV5-1|TRBJ2-7|.
CASSPDGGGYEQYF
TGCGCCAGCAGCCCGGATGGAGGAGGCTACGAGCAGTACTTC
>.|TRBV19|TRBJ2-1|.
CASSIGGGLASSYNEQFF
TGTGCCAGTAGTATAGGCGGAGGACTGGCTAGCTCCTACAATGAGCAGTTCTTC
>.|TRBV30|TRBJ2-1|.
CAWSVSLEAINEQFF
TGTGCCTGGAGTGTTAGTCTCGAAGCAATCAATGAGCAGTTCTTC
>.|TRBV10-2|TRBJ2-7|.
CASSELRIYEQYF
TGCGCCAGCAGTGAGCTTAGAATCTACGAGCAGTACTTC
>.|TRBV7-5|TRBJ2-7|.
CVRSHRCKLGEQYF
TGTGTCAGAAGCCACAGGTGTAAGCTGGGTGAGCAGTACTTC
>TRBD2|TRBV5-4|TRBJ2-3|.
CASSVGLAGPPGTDTQYF
TGTGCCAGCAGCGTCGGACTAGCGGGACCCCCAGGGACAGATACGCAGTATTTT
>.|TRBV5-1|TRBJ2-3|.
CASGAGGGTTDTQYF
TGCGCCAGCGGAGCTGGTGGGGGGACCACAGATACGCAGTATTTT
>TRBD2|TRBV11-3|TRBJ2-2|.
CASSPGLAGDTGELFF
TGTGCCAGCAGCCCAGGACTAGCGGGAGACACCGGGGAGCTGTTTTTT
>.|TRBV2|TRBJ2-1|.
CASSDFGDKQFF
TGTGCCAGCAGTGATTTTGGGGACAAGCAGTTCTTC
>TRBD2|TRBV11-2|TRBJ2-7|few
CASSFFISGSYEQYF
TGTGCCAGCAGCTTCTTCATTAGCGGGAGCTACGAGCAGTACTTC
>TRBD2|TRBV6-5|TRBJ2-7|once
CASSYSVAGDSYEQYF
TGTGCCAGCAGTTACTCTGTAGCGGGGGACTCCTACGAGCAGTACTTC
>TRBD1|TRBV9|TRBJ1-3|.
CASSRTGGANTIYF
TGTGCCAGCAGCCGGACAGGGGGCGCGAACACCATATATTTT
>.|TRBV5-1|TRBJ1-6|few
CASSLGSSYNSPLHF
TGCGCCAGCAGCTTAGGGAGCTCCTATAATTCACCCCTCCACTTT
>.|TRBV9|TRBJ2-5|.
CASSVAPGLQETQYF
TGTGCCAGCAGCGTAGCACCAGGGTTACAAGAGACCCAGTACTTC
>.|TRBV4-1|TRBJ1-1|.
CASSPIGTGLRNTEAFF
TGCGCCAGCAGCCCGATTGGAACAGGTCTTCGGAACACTGAAGCTTTCTTT
>TRBD2|TRBV18|TRBJ2-3|.
CASSPYQFAGDTDTQYF
TGTGCCAGCTCACCCTACCAATTTGCGGGAGACACAGATACGCAGTATTTT
>TRBD2|TRBV10-3|TRBJ2-2|.
CAISSSSGGLVGELFF
TGTGCCATTTCTTCGTCGAGCGGGGGGTTAGTCGGGGAGCTGTTTTTT
>.|TRBV4-3|TRBJ2-1|.
CASSQRLERNEQFF
TGCGCCAGCAGCCAACGACTAGAGAGGAATGAGCAGTTCTTC
>TRBD2|TRBV4-1|TRBJ2-4|.
CASSQGLAGGLAKNIQYF
TGCGCCAGCAGCCAAGGACTAGCGGGGGGGCTAGCCAAAAACATTCAGTACTTC
>.|TRBV18|TRBJ2-7|.
CASSPEGSEQYF
TGTGCCAGCTCACCTGAGGGTAGCGAGCAGTACTTC
>.|TRBV7-9|TRBJ1-5|.
CASSQTAANQPQHF
TGTGCCAGCAGCCAGACGGCAGCGAATCAGCCCCAGCATTTT
>.|TRBV6-6|TRBJ1-1|.
CASSFAANTEAFF
TGTGCCAGCAGTTTCGCGGCCAACACTGAAGCTTTCTTT
>TRBD1|TRBV7-2|TRBJ2-7|.
CASSLVFRRGRASYEQYF
TGTGCCAGCAGCTTAGTATTCCGTAGGGGGCGAGCATCCTACGAGCAGTACTTC
>TRBD2|TRBV13|TRBJ2-7|.
CASSLGSGSTYEQYF
TGTGCCAGCAGCTTAGGCAGCGGGAGTACCTACGAGCAGTACTTC
>.|TRBV5-5|TRBJ2-5|.
CASSLGANPGHETQYF
TGTGCCAGCAGCTTGGGAGCCAATCCGGGACACGAGACCCAGTACTTC
>TRBD2|TRBV6-6|TRBJ2-2|.
CASSYGLATGELFF
TGTGCCAGCAGTTACGGACTAGCAACCGGGGAGCTGTTTTTT
>.|TRBV14|TRBJ1-1|few
CASSQVRNTEAFF
TGTGCCAGCAGCCAAGTCAGGAACACTGAAGCTTTCTTT
>.|TRBV27|TRBJ2-1|once
CASSLPPLGYNEQFF
TGTGCCAGCAGTTTGCCACCACTCGGTTACAATGAGCAGTTCTTC